The clone carrying this T cell receptor beta chain was picked up many times. These data originate in a study of Graves' ophthalmopathy and Graves' hyperthyroidism. V lost 3 bases, J lost 4 bases, and 19 bases lay in between. This CDR3 contains 16 residues. Germline CDR1 is MGHDK and CDR2 is SYGVNS. Transcripts of RNA were the source for amplifying TCR beta CDR3 regions. HTBI-primed RT-PCR formed the first round, and a multiplex PCR formed the second. TCRdb passed the multiplex PCR reads through MiXCR, listing each CDR3 protein once. The table has approximately 380,000 distinct CDR3 sequences, 20% to 25% seen once. The hyperthyroidism patients had a new diagnosis of under 2 months' duration and were aged 18 to 65.

Sequencing input: peripheral blood. The receptor's source is a woman between 18 and 29 years old with stable Graves' hyperthyroidism. V usage is TRBV25-1 and J usage is TRBJ2-7, with a tentative D call TRBD1 (5 bases). CDR3 in DNA: TGTGCCAGCAGTGATCTAGACAGTTTCACCCCTTACGAGCAGTACTTC. As protein: CASSDLDSFTPYEQYF.